A single sample gave rise to the 23 T cell receptor beta chains below, sequenced in a study of response to subunit inactivated influenza vaccine. TCRdb redid the calling of the RT-PCR reads with MiXCR, one entry per CDR3 protein. Among about 610,000 distinct CDR3 sequences listed, 14% were seen once. This specimen consisted of PBMCs from blood, obtained roughly 13 days after vaccination. These receptors all stem from a man aged 50 or older who received an inactivated influenza vaccine.

This chain links TRBV28 with TRBJ2-5; D ambiguous. Germline V gives CDR1 MDHEN, CDR2 SYDVKM. The V gene lost 6 bases and the J gene lost 5 bases, with 13 bases spanning the gap. The CDR3 covers 13 residues. The CDR3 nucleotides read TGTGCCAGCAGCACTAATGTGGGGGAGACCCAGTACTTC. It codes for CASSTNVGETQYF.

This clonotype turned up a few times. This sequence joins TRBV7-9 and TRBJ2-3; 7 bases map to TRBD2. V lost 6 bases to trimming and J lost 1 base; unmatched junction nucleotides: 10. The CDR3 is 16 amino acids. CDR1 is SEHNR, CDR2 FQNEAQ, per germline (reference sequence). The CDR3 spells CASSPFLAEGTDTQYF. The CDR3 DNA follows: TGTGCCAGCAGTCCTTTCCTAGCGGAAGGCACAGATACGCAGTATTTT.

The chain combines TRBV6-2 or TRBV6-3 with TRBJ1-2, with D possibly TRBD1 on 5 matching bases. V lost 6 bases to trimming and J lost 6 bases, with 11 bases between them. The germline CDR1 and CDR2 sequences are MNHEY and SVGEGT. The CDR3 has 12 amino acids. CDR3 bases: TGTGCCAGCAGCGATATGACAGATGGCTACACCTTC. This encodes CASSDMTDGYTF.

The rearrangement uses TRBV7-3 and TRBJ2-1; D gene uncertain. V shed 0 bases and J shed 0 bases, with 9 bases lying between them. CDR3 length: 16 amino acids. Germline lookup yields CDR1 SGHTA and CDR2 FQGTGA. The CDR3 nucleotides are TGTGCCAGCAGCTTAACTAGGGCTAGCTCCTACAATGAGCAGTTCTTC. It translates to CASSLTRASSYNEQFF.

The chain employs TRBV10-3 and TRBJ1-5; D remains unclear. V lost 0 bases and J lost 5, with 11 bases in between. The CDR3 totals 15 residues. Per the germline V gene, CDR1 is ENHRY and CDR2 is SYGVKD. The CDR3 coding sequence is TGTGCCATCAGTGAGTCGTACTTAAGGGATCAGCCCCAGCATTTT. This translates into CAISESYLRDQPQHF.

The chain combines TRBV7-2 with TRBJ2-5; possibly TRBD1 for D (6 bases). Per the germline V gene, CDR1 is SGHTA and CDR2 is FQGNSA. V lost 5 bases to trimming and J lost 0 bases, with 13 bases between them. CDR3 length: 15 amino acids. The CDR3 loop is CASSPLGTHQETQYF. The CDR3 DNA reads TGTGCCAGCAGCCCTCTGGGGACACACCAAGAGACCCAGTACTTC.

J is TRBJ1-2 and V is TRBV7-9; 7 bases match TRBD1. CDR1 and CDR2 from the germline V gene are SEHNR and FQNEAQ (reference sequence). The CDR3 consists of 13 residues. J gave up 8 bases and V 1 base, and 4 bases lay outside the gene matches. The CDR3 loop is CASSLVTGRGYTF. In DNA, the CDR3 is TGTGCCAGCAGCTTAGTGACAGGGAGAGGCTACACCTTC.

In its sample, this clonotype was seen a few times. The V gene is TRBV5-1, the J gene TRBJ2-3; D is unclear. The germline V gene encodes CDR1 SGHRS and CDR2 YFSETQ. V was trimmed by 4 bases and J by 1 base, leaving 16 bases between them. The CDR3 runs 16 residues. The CDR3 region is CASSQNTLPGTDTQYF. The CDR3 coding sequence is TGCGCCAGCAGCCAAAACACCTTACCCGGCACAGATACGCAGTATTTT.

This clonotype was seen only a few times. The chain carries TRBV6-5 and TRBJ1-2; unclear D gene. Trimming removed 6 bases from V and 4 bases from J, with 15 bases in between. Germline CDR1 and CDR2: MNHEY and SVGAGI. CDR3 length equals 14 residues. CDR3: CASRLTEAGYGYTF. Written as DNA, the CDR3 is TGTGCCAGCAGGTTGACCGAGGCAGGCTATGGCTACACCTTC.

This clonotype was picked up a small number of times. The chain links TRBV7-8 to TRBJ2-7; D possibly corresponds to TRBD2 (6 bases). Germline assignment: CDR1 SGHVS and CDR2 FQNEAQ. The V end lost 1 base, the J end lost 2 bases, and 12 bases lay between the germline ends. CDR3 length: 15 amino acids. The CDR3 here is CASSLVSPGAYEQYF. The CDR3 bases are TGTGCCAGCAGCTTAGTTTCACCGGGAGCCTACGAGCAGTACTTC.

The chain uses TRBV7-2 and TRBJ2-1; 8 positions match TRBD2. Losses at the gene ends were 4 bases for V and 15 bases for J; bases not matched to a gene: 11. The CDR3 loop spans 13 amino acids. Germline CDR1 reads SGHTA; CDR2 reads FQGNSA. CDR3 sequence reads: CASSSPGTRFLFF. The CDR3 bases are TGTGCCAGCAGCTCGCCCGGGACTAGATTTCTGTTCTTC.

Notes on this clonotype: Relative to the germline gene, one junction end is altered; a read error may explain this. This sequence joins TRBV5-1 and TRBJ2-1; tentatively, D is TRBD1 or TRBD2 (5 bases each). The CDR3 has 15 residues. The V gene's germline CDR1 is SGHRS and CDR2 YFSETQ. The CDR3 nucleotides are TGCGTCAGCAGCTCCCGGGACGGCTCCTACAATGAGCAGTTCTTC. Its translation is CVSSSRDGSYNEQFF.

This clonotype was observed at least ten times. The gene calls are TRBV2 and TRBJ2-3; the D gene is possibly TRBD1 (5 bases). The CDR3 has 14 residues. V lost 4 bases to trimming and J lost 4 bases, with 12 bases between them. Germline V gene lookup returns CDR1 SNHLY and CDR2 FYNNEI. DNA of the CDR3: TGTGCCAGCAGTGCATGGGGCAGGGCAGATACGCAGTATTTT. This translates into CASSAWGRADTQYF.

The chain recombines TRBV6-5 with TRBJ2-2, with D perhaps given as TRBD1 or TRBD2 (5 bases each). V lost 2 bases and J 5 bases, leaving 12 bases between the germline ends. Germline values: CDR1 MNHEY, CDR2 SVGAGI. The CDR3 consists of 15 residues. The CDR3 bases are TGTGCCAGCAGTTACGAGGGGCTCGAGACCGGGGAGCTGTTTTTT. Translation gives CASSYEGLETGELFF.

The chain employs TRBV11-2 and TRBJ1-2, with 7 bases that match TRBD1. Germline V gene data show CDR1 as SGHAT and CDR2 as FQNNGV. CDR3 length equals 17 residues. J lost 5 bases, V lost 4 bases, and 16 bases had no gene match. Here the CDR3 reads CASSSRPFSGTDYGYTF. CDR3 nucleotide sequence: TGTGCCAGCAGCTCTAGACCATTCTCCGGGACAGATTATGGCTACACCTTC.

This clonotype has at least ten counts. V gene TRBV28 combines with J gene TRBJ2-1, with TRBD2 as a possible D gene (5 bases). This CDR3 is 17 amino acids long. Trimming pared 3 bases from V and 5 bases from J, leaving 20 bases between. Germline V gene data show CDR1 as MDHEN and CDR2 as SYDVKM. The CDR3 spells CASSFLDFRLLDNEQFF. The DNA for the CDR3 is TGTGCCAGCAGTTTTCTGGACTTCCGTCTTCTTGACAATGAGCAGTTCTTC.

This clonotype was recorded a few times. CDR3 residues: CASEQGAQTGELFF. CDR3 sequence (DNA): TGTGCCAGCGAGCAGGGGGCGCAGACCGGGGAGCTGTTTTTT. The chain carries TRBV2 and TRBJ2-2; 8 bases align to TRBD1. Trimming removed 8 bases from V and 5 bases from J; junction bases left unmatched: 7. The CDR3 covers 14 residues. Germline CDR1 and CDR2: SNHLY and FYNNEI.

In this sample, this clonotype turned up a few times. The V and J genes are TRBV30 and TRBJ1-5; no definite D call. CDR3 length equals 13 residues. The V gene's germline CDR1 is GTSNPN and CDR2 SVGIG (reference sequence). Trimming took off 0 bases at V and 4 bases at J, with 7 bases between the two ends. The CDR3 sequence: CAWSVRENQPQHF. The CDR3 DNA reads as TGTGCCTGGAGTGTGAGGGAAAATCAGCCCCAGCATTTT.

The gene calls are TRBV2 and TRBJ2-3; D perhaps matches TRBD1 (5 bases). V lost 6 bases and J 3 bases, leaving 10 bases between the germline ends. Germline V gives CDR1 SNHLY, CDR2 FYNNEI. The CDR3 loop spans 13 amino acids. The CDR3 region is CASRKGLTDTQYF. The CDR3 nucleotides read TGTGCCAGCAGGAAGGGGCTTACAGATACGCAGTATTTT.

In this sample, this clonotype turned up a few times. The CDR3 sequence is CASSYLLGQPQHF. CDR3 DNA: TGTGCCAGCAGTTACTTACTCGGTCAGCCCCAGCATTTT. This rearrangement joins TRBV6-5 to TRBJ1-5; D is uncertain. Germline V gene sequence: CDR1 MNHEY, CDR2 SVGAGI. Trimming stripped 1 base from V and 6 bases from J, with 7 bases between. The CDR3 sequence is 13 residues long.

At least ten counts were recorded for this clonotype. The CDR3 bases are TGCAGTGCTAGACCTATAGTGGTGGGGGAGGAGACCCAGTACTTC. It yields the protein CSARPIVVGEETQYF. The V and J genes are TRBV20-1 and TRBJ2-5; perhaps D is TRBD1 or TRBD2 (5 bases each). Deletions cut 2 bases from V and 5 bases from J, with 18 bases between. Germline assignment: CDR1 DFQATT and CDR2 SNEGSKA (reference sequence). There are 15 residues in the CDR3.

This clonotype appeared a few times. V gene TRBV19 combines with J gene TRBJ2-7; 7 bases map to TRBD1. This CDR3 comprises 14 residues. Germline CDR1 LNHDA, CDR2 SQIVND (reference sequence). With 5 bases clipped from V and 1 base from J, the junction kept 5 bases outside the gene matches. This CDR3 reads CASSAQTGSYEQYF. For the CDR3, the DNA is TGTGCCAGTAGTGCCCAGACAGGGTCCTACGAGCAGTACTTC.

This clonotype was counted many times. The J gene is TRBJ1-1, the V gene TRBV12-3 or TRBV12-4; no clear D. Trimming shortened V by 1 base and J by 9 bases, and 12 bases separated the two germline ends. The CDR3 is 13 amino acids. The CDR3 reads CASSLGDTAKAFF. The CDR3 DNA sequence: TGTGCCAGCAGTTTAGGAGACACAGCCAAAGCTTTCTTT.